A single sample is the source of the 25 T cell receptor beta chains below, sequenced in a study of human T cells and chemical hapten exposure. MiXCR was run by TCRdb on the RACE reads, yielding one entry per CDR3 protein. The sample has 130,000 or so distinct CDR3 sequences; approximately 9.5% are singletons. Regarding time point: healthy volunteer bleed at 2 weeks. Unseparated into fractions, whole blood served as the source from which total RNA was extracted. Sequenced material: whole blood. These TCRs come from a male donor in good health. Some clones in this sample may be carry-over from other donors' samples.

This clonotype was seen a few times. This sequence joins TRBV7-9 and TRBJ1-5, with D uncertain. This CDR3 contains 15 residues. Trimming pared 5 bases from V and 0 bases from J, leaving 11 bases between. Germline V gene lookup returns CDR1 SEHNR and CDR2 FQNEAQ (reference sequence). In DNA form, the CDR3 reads TGTGCCAGCAGCCAGCGCGGGGATAGCAATCAGCCCCAGCATTTT. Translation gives CASSQRGDSNQPQHF. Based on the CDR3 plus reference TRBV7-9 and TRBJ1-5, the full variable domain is DTGVSQNPRHKITKRGQNVTFRCDPISEHNRLYWYRQTLGQGPEFLTYFQNEAQLEKSRLLSDRFSAERPKGSFSTLEIQRTEQGDSAMYLCASSQRGDSNQPQHFGDGTRLSIL.

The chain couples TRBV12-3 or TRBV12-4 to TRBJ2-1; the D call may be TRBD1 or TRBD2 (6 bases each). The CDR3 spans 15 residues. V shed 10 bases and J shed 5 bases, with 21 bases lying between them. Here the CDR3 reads CATLLLLGGNNEQFF. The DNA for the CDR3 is TGTGCCACCCTACTTCTTTTAGGGGGGAACAATGAGCAGTTCTTC.

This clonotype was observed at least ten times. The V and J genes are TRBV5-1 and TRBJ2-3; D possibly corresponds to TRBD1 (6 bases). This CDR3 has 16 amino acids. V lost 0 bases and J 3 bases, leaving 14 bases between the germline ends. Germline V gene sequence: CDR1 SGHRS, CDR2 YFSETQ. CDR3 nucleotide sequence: TGCGCCAGCAGCTTGGGCCTTACAGGGTTTACAGATACGCAGTATTTT. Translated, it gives CASSLGLTGFTDTQYF.

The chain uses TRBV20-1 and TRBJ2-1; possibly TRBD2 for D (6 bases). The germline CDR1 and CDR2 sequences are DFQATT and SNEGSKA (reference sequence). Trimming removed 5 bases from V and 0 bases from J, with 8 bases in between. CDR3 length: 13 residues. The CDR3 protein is CSAGSGSYNEQFF. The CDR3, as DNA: TGCAGTGCTGGTAGCGGCTCCTACAATGAGCAGTTCTTC.

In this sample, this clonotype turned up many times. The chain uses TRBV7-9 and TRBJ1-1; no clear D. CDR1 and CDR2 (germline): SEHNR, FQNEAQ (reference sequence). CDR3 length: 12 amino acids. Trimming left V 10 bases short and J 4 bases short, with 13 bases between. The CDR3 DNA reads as TGTGCCACCACTGTTTCGTTCACTGAAGCTTTCTTT. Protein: CATTVSFTEAFF.

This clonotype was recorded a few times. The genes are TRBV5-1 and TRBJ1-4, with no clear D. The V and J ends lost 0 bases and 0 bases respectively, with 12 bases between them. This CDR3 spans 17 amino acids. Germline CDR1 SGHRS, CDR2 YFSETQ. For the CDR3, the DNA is TGCGCCAGCAGCTTGGCCGGGAACAGTGCAACTAATGAAAAACTGTTTTTT. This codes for CASSLAGNSATNEKLFF.

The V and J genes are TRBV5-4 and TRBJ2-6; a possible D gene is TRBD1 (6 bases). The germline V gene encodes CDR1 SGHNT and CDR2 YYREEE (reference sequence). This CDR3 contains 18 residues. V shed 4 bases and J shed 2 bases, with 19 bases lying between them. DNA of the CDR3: TGTGCCAGCAGCCACAAGGGTCCCAGGGACACTGGGGCCAACGTCCTGACTTTC. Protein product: CASSHKGPRDTGANVLTF.

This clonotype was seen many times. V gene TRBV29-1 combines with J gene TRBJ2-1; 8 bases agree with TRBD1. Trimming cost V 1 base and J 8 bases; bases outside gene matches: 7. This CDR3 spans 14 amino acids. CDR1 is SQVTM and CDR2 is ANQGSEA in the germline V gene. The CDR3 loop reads CSVEVFVTGDEQFF. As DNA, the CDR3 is TGCAGCGTTGAAGTTTTTGTGACAGGGGATGAGCAGTTCTTC.

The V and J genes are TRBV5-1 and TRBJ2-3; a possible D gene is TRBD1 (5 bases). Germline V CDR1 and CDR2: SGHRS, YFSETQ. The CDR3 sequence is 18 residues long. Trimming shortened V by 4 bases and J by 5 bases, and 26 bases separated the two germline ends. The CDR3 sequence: CASSLSTPGPATLDTQYF. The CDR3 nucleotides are TGCGCCAGCAGCCTTAGCACCCCAGGGCCCGCTACGTTAGATACGCAGTATTTT.

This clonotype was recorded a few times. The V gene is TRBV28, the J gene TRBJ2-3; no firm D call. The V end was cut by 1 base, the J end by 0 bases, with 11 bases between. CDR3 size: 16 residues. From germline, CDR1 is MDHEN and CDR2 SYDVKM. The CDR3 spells CASSLFHITSTDTQYF. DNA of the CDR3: TGTGCCAGCAGTTTATTTCACATTACTAGCACAGATACGCAGTATTTT.

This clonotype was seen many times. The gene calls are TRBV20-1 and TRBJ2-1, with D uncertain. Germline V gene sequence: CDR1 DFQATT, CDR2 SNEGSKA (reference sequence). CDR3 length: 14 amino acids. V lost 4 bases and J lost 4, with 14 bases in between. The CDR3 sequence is CSATLGTVYNEQFF. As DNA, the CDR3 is TGCAGTGCTACCCTGGGCACCGTTTACAATGAGCAGTTCTTC.

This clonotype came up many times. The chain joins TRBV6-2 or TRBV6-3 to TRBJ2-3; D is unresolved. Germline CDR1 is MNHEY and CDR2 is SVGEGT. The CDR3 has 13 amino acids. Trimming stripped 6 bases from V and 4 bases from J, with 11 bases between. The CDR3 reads CASRPEAPDTQYF. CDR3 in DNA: TGTGCCAGCAGGCCCGAAGCGCCAGATACGCAGTATTTT.

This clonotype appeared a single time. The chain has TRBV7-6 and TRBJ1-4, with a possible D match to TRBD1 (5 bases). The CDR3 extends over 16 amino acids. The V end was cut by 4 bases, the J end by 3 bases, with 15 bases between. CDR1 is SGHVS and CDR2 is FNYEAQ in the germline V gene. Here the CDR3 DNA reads TGTGCCAGCAGCTCAATATCGACAGCCTCTAATGAAAAACTGTTTTTT. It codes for CASSSISTASNEKLFF.

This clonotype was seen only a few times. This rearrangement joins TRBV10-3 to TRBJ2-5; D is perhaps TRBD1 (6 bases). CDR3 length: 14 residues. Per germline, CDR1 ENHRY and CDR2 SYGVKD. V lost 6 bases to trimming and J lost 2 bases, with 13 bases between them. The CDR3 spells CAIRNGQSQETQYF. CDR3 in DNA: TGTGCCATCAGGAATGGACAGTCACAAGAGACCCAGTACTTC.

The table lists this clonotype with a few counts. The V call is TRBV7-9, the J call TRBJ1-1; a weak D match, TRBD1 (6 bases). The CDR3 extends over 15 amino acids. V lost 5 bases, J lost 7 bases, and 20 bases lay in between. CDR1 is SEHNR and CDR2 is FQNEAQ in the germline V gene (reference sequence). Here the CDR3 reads CASSPGGGRGSEAFF. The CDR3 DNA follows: TGTGCCAGCAGCCCCGGAGGGGGAAGGGGGAGTGAAGCTTTCTTT.

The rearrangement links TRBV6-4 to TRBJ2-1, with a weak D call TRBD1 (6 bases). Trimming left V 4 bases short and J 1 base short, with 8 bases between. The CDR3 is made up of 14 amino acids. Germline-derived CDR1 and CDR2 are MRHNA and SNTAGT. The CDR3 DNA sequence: TGTGCCAGCAGTGCGGACAGATCCTACAATGAGCAGTTCTTC. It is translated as CASSADRSYNEQFF.

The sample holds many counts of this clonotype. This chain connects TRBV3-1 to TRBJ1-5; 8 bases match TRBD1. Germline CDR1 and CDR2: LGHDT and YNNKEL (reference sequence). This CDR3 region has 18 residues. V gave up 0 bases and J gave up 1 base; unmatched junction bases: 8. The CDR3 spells CASSQEPAGGRSNQPQHF. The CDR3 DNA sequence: TGTGCCAGCAGCCAAGAGCCGGCAGGGGGCAGGAGCAATCAGCCCCAGCATTTT.

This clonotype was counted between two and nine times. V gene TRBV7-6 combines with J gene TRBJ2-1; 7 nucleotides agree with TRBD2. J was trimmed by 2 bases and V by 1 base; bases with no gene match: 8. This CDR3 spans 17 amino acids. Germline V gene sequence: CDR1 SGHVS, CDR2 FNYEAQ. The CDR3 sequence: CASSLDRAGATYNEQFF. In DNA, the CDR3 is TGTGCCAGCAGCTTAGACCGCGCGGGAGCCACCTACAATGAGCAGTTCTTC.

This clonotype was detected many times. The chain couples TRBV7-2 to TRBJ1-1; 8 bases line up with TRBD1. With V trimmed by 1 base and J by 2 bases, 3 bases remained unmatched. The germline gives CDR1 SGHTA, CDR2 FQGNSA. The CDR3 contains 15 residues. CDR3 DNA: TGTGCCAGCAGCTTAGTCGACAGGGGCAACACTGAAGCTTTCTTT. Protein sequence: CASSLVDRGNTEAFF.

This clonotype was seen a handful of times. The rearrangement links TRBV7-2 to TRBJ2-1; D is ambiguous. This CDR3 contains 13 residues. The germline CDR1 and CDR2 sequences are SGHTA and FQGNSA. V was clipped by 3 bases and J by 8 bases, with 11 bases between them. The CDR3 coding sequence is TGTGCCAGCAGCTTCGACCGATCCCATGAGCAGTTCTTC. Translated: CASSFDRSHEQFF.

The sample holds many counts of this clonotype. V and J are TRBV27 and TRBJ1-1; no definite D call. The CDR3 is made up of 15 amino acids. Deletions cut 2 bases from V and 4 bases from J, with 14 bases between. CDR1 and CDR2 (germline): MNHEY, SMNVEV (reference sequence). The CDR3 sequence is CASSLRSGLGTEAFF. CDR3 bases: TGTGCCAGCAGTTTAAGGAGCGGTCTCGGCACTGAAGCTTTCTTT.

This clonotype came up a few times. Here the CDR3 DNA reads TGTGCCAGCAGTTCCGACTATGGTGGGACAGGCGGTGGCTACACCTTC. This sequence encodes CASSSDYGGTGGGYTF. The gene calls are TRBV28 and TRBJ1-2; 8 bases match TRBD1. CDR3 size: 16 residues. Unmatched junction bases numbered 14, after V lost 4 bases and J lost 7 bases. CDR1 and CDR2 (germline): MDHEN, SYDVKM.

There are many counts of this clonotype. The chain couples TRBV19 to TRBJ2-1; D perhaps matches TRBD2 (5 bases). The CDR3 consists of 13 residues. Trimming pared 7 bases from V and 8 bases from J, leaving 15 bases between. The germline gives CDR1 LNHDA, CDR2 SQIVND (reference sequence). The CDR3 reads CASTTPTGYEQFF. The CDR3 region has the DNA TGTGCCAGTACTACTCCGACGGGGTATGAGCAGTTCTTC.

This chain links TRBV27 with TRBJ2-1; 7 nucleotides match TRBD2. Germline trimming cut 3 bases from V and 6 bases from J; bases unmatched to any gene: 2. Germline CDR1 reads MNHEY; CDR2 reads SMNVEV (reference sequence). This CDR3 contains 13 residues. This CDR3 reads CASSLSSGNEQFF. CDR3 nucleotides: TGTGCCAGCAGTTTGTCTAGCGGCAATGAGCAGTTCTTC.

CDR3 sequence reads: CASSLRTSADGELFF. In DNA form, the CDR3 reads TGTGCCAGCAGCCTAAGGACTAGCGCGGACGGGGAGCTGTTTTTT. The chain links TRBV9 to TRBJ2-2; the match to TRBD2 covers 9 bases. The trim removed 4 bases at V and 7 bases at J, leaving 8 bases unmatched. CDR3 length: 15 residues. The germline gives CDR1 SGDLS, CDR2 YYNGEE.